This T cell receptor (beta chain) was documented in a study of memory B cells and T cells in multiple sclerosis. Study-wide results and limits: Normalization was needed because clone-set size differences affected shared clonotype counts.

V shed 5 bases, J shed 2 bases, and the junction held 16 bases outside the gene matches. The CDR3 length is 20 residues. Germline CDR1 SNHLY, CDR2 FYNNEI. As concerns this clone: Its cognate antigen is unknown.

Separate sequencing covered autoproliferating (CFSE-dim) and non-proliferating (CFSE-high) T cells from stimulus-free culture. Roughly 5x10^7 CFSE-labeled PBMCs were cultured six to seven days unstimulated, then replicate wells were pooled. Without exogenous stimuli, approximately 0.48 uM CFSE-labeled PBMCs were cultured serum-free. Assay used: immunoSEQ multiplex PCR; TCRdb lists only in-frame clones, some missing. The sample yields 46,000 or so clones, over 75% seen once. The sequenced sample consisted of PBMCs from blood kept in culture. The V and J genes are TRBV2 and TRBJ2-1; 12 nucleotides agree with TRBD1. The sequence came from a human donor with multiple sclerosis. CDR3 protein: CASSSPPGTGGMVAYNEQFF. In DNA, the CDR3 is TGTGCCAGCAGTTCGCCGCCCGGGACAGGGGGCATGGTTGCCTACAATGAGCAGTTCTTC.